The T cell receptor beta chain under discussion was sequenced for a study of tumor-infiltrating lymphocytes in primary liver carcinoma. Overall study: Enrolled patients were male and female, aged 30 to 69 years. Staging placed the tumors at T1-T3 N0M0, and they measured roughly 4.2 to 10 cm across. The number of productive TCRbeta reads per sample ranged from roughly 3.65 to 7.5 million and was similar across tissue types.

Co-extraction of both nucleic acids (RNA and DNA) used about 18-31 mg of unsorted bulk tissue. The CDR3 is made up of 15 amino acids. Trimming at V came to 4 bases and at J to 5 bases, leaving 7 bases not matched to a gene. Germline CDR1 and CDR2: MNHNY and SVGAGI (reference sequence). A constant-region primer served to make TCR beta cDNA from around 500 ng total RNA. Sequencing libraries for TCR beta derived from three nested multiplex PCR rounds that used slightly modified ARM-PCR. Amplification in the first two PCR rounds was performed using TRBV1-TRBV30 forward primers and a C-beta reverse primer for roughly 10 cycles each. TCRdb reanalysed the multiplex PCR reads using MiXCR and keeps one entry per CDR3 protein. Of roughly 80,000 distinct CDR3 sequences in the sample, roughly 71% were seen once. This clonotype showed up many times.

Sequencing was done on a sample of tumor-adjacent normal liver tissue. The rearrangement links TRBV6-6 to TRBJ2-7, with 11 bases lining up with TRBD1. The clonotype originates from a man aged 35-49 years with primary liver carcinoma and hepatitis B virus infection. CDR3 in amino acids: CASSSPGQGGHEQYF. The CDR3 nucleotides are TGTGCCAGCAGTTCCCCGGGACAGGGGGGCCACGAGCAGTACTTC.